The present entry profiles one TCR beta chain with its context. Participant ages covered roughly 18 to 90 years across 24 US areas. Within 2 weeks of study entry, exposed participants had contacted a PCR-confirmed or clinician-diagnosed COVID-19 case. The data are from a study of blood T cell repertoires in COVID-19. Measured with immunoSEQ multiplex PCR; TCRdb has only the in-frame clones, and not every one. The table shows approximately 260,000 clones, with about 85% occurring only once. The CDR3 has 15 amino acids. Trimming removed 0 bases from V and 0 bases from J; junction bases left unmatched: 2. The V gene's germline CDR1 is SGHRS and CDR2 YFSETQ.

This rearrangement joins TRBV5-1 to TRBJ1-2; TRBD1 matches 7 bases. Sequencing input: PBMCs or T cells enriched from blood (not recorded which). This clonotype was obtained from a woman in her forties or fifties who had been exposed to COVID-19. The CDR3 bases are TGCGCCAGCAGCTTGGAAGGACAGGCTAACTATGGCTACACCTTC. It specifies CASSLEGQANYGYTF.